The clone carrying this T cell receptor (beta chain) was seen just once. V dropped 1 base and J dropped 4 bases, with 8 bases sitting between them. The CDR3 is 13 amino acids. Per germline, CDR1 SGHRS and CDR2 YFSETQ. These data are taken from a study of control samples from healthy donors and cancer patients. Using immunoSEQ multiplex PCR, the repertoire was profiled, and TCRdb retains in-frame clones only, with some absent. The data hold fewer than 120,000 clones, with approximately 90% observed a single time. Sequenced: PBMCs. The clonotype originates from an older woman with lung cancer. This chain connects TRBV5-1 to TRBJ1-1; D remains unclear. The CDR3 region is CASSLRASTEAFF. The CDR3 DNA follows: TGCGCCAGCAGCTTGAGGGCCAGCACTGAAGCTTTCTTT.